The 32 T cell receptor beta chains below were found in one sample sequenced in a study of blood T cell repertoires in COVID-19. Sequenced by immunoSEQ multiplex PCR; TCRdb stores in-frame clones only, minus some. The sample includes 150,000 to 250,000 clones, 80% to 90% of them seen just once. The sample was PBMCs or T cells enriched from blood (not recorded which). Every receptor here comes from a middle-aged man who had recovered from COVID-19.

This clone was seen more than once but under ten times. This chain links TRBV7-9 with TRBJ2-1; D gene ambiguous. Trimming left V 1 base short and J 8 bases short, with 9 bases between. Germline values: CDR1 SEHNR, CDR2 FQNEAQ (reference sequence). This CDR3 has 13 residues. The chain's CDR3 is CASSLDVEHEQFF. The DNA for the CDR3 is TGTGCCAGCAGCTTAGACGTGGAGCATGAGCAGTTCTTC.

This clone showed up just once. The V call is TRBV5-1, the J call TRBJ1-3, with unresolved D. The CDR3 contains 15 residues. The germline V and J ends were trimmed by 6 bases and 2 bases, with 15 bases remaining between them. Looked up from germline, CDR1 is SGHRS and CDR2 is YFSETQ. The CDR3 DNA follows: TGCGCCAGCAAGGACCTCCCGGGAGCTGGAAACACCATATATTTT. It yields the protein CASKDLPGAGNTIYF.

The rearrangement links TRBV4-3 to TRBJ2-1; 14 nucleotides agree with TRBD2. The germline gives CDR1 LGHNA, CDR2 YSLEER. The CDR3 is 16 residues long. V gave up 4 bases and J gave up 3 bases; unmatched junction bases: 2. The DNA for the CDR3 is TGCGCCAGCAGCCGACTAGCGGGAGGGGACTACAATGAGCAGTTCTTC. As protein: CASSRLAGGDYNEQFF.

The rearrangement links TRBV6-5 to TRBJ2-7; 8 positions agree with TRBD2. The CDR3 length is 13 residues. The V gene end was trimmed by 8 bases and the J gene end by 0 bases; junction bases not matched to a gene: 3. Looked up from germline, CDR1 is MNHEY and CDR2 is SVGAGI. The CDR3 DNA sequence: TGTGCCAGCGCCGGGACTAGCTCCTACGAGCAGTACTTC. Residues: CASAGTSSYEQYF.

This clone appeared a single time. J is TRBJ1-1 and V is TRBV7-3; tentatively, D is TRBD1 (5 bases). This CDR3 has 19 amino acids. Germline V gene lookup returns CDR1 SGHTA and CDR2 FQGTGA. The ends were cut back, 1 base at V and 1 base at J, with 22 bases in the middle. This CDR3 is CASSLIGGLALSKNTEAFF. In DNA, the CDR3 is TGTGCCAGCAGCTTAATTGGGGGGTTAGCGCTAAGTAAGAACACTGAAGCTTTCTTT.

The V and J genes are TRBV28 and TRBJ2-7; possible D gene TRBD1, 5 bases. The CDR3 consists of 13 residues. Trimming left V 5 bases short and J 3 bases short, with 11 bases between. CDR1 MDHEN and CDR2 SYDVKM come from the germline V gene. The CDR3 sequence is CASSGHGYYEQYF. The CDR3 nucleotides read TGTGCCAGCAGTGGACACGGATACTACGAGCAGTACTTC.

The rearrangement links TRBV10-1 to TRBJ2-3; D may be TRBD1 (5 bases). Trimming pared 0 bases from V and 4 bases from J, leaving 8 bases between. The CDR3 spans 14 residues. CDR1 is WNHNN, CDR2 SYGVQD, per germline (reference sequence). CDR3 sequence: CASSESQGADTQYF. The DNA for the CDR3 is TGCGCCAGCAGTGAGTCGCAAGGGGCAGATACGCAGTATTTT.

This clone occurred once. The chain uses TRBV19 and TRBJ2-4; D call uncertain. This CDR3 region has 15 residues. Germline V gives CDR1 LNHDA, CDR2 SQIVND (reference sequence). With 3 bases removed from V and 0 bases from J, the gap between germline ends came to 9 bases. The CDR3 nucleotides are TGTGCCAGTAGTATGCTAGACCTAGCCAAAAACATTCAGTACTTC. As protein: CASSMLDLAKNIQYF.

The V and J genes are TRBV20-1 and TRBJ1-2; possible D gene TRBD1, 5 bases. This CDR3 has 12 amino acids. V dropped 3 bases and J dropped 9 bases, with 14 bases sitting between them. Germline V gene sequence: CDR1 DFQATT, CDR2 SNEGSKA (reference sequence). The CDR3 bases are TGCAGTGCTAGTTACCGACAGTCCAGCTACACCTTC. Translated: CSASYRQSSYTF.

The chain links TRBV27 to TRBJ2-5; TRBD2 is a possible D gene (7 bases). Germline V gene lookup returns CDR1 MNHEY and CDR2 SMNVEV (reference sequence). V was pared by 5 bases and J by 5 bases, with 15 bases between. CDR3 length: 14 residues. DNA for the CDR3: TGTGCCAGCAGTCTAGGGGGAGGGTTCGAGACCCAGTACTTC. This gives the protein CASSLGGGFETQYF.

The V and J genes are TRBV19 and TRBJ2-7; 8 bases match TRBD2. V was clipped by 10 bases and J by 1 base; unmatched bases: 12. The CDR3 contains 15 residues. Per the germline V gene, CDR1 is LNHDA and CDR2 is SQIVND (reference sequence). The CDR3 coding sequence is TGTGCCAAGCCGGGGGGGGGCAGGAGGTCCTACGAGCAGTACGTC. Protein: CAKPGGGRRSYEQYV.

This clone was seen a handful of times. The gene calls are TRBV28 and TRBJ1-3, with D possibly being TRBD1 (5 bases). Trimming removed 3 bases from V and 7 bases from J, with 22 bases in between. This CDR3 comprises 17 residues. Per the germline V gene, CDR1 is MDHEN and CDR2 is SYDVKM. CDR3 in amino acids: CASSFSGFELSGNTIYF. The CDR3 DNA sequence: TGTGCCAGCAGTTTTTCAGGTTTCGAACTTTCAGGGAACACCATATATTTT.

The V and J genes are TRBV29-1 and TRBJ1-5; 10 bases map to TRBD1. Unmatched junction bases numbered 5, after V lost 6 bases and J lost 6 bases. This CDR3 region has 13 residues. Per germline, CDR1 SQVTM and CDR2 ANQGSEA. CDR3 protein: CSVMTGGGQPQHF. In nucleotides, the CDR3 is TGCAGCGTCATGACAGGGGGCGGTCAGCCCCAGCATTTT.

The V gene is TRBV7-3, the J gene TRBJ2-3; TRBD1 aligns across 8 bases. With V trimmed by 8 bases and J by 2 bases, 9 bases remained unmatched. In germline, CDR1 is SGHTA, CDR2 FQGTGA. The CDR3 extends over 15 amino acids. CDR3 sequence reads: CASSPGQGITDTQYF. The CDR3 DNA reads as TGTGCCAGCTCCCCTGGACAGGGCATCACAGATACGCAGTATTTT.

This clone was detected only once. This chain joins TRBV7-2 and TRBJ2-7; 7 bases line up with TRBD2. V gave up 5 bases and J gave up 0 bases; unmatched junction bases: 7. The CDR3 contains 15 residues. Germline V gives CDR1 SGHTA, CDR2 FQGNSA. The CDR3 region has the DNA TGTGCCAGCAGCCAGCGAGCGGGGCTCTCCTACGAGCAGTACTTC. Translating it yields CASSQRAGLSYEQYF.

The CDR3 here is CAWSVQGPEAFF. The DNA for the CDR3 is TGTGCCTGGAGTGTACAGGGCCCTGAAGCTTTCTTT. The chain links TRBV30 to TRBJ1-1; a weak D match, TRBD1 (6 bases). Germline values: CDR1 GTSNPN, CDR2 SVGIG (reference sequence). The CDR3 runs to 12 residues. Trimming took off 0 bases at V and 6 bases at J, with 8 bases between the two ends.

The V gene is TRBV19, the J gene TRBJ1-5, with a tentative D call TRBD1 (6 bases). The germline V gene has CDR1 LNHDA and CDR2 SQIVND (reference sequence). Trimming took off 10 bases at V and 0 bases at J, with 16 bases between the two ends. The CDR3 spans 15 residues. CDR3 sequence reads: CANRLGTNSNQPQHF. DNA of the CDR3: TGTGCCAATAGACTAGGGACAAATAGCAATCAGCCCCAGCATTTT.

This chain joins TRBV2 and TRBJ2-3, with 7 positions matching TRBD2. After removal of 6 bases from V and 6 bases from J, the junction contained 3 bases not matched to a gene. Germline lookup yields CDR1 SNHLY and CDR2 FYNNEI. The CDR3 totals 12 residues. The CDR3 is CASRREGDTQYF. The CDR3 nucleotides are TGTGCCAGCAGGAGGGAGGGGGATACGCAGTATTTT.

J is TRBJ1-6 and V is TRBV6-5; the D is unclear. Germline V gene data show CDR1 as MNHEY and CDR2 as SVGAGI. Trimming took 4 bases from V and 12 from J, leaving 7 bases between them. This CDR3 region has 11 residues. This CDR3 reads CASSSGGPLHF. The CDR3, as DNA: TGTGCCAGCAGTTCCGGAGGACCCCTCCACTTT.

CDR3 DNA: TGTGCCAGCAGCTCACTGGGGACTAGCGGGATCTTCGGCGACAATGAGCAGTTCTTC. It specifies CASSSLGTSGIFGDNEQFF. The chain carries TRBV11-2 and TRBJ2-1, with 13 bases that match TRBD2. Germline V CDR1 and CDR2: SGHAT, FQNNGV. V was clipped by 4 bases and J by 5 bases; unmatched bases: 14. The CDR3 has 19 amino acids.

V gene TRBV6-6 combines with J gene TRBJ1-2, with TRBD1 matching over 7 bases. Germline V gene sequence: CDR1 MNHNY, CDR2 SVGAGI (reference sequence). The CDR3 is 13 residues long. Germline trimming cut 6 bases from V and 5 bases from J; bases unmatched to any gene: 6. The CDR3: CASRLGQEYGYTF. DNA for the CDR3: TGTGCCAGCAGGCTCGGACAGGAATATGGCTACACCTTC.

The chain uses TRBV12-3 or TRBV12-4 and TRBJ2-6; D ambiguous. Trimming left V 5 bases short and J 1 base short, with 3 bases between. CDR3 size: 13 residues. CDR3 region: CASSTSGANVLTF. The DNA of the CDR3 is TGTGCCAGCAGTACATCTGGGGCCAACGTCCTGACTTTC.

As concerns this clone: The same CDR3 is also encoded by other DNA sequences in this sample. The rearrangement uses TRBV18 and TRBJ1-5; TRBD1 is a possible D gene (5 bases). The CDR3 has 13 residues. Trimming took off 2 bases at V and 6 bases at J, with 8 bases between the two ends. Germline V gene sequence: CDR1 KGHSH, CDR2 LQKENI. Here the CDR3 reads CASSPGGSQPQHF. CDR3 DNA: TGTGCCAGCTCACCAGGGGGGAGTCAGCCCCAGCATTTT.

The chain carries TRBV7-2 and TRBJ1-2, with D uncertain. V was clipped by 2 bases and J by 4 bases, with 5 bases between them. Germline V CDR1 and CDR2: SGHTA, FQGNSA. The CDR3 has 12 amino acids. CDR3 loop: CASSLFSYGYTF. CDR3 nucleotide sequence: TGTGCCAGCAGCTTATTCTCCTATGGCTACACCTTC.

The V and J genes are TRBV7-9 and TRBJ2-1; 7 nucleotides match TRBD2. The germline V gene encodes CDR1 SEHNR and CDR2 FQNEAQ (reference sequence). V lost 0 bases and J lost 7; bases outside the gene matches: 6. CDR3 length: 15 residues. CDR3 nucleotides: TGTGCCAGCAGCTTAGCGGGAGGGAAAGGGAATGAGCAGTTCTTC. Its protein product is CASSLAGGKGNEQFF. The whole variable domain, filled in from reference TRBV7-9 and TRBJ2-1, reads DTGVSQNPRHKITKRGQNVTFRCDPISEHNRLYWYRQTLGQGPEFLTYFQNEAQLEKSRLLSDRFSAERPKGSFSTLEIQRTEQGDSAMYLCASSLAGGKGNEQFFGPGTRLTVL.

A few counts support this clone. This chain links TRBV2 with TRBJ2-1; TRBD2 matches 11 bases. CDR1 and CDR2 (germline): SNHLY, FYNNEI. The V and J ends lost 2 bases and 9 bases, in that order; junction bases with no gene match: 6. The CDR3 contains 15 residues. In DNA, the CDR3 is TGTGCCAGCAGTGAAAATCTAGCGGGAGGACTTGAGCAGTTCTTC. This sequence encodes CASSENLAGGLEQFF.

For the CDR3, the DNA is TGTGCCAGTGGTGACAGGGCGGGGGAAAAACTGTTTTTT. This codes for CASGDRAGEKLFF. The chain joins TRBV19 to TRBJ1-4; TRBD1 aligns across 7 bases. The germline gives CDR1 LNHDA, CDR2 SQIVND (reference sequence). V shed 8 bases, J shed 8 bases, and the junction held 8 bases outside the gene matches. CDR3 length: 13 residues. The full variable domain, in which reference TRBV19 and TRBJ1-4 provide the parts outside the CDR3, is DGGITQSPKYLFRKEGQNVTLSCEQNLNHDAMYWYRQDPGQGLRLIYYSQIVNDFQKGDIAEGYSVSREKKESFPLTVTSAQKNPTAFYLCASGDRAGEKLFFGSGTQLSVL.

As DNA, the CDR3 is TGCGCCAGCAGCTCCTGGACTAGCGGGAGAAGCGAGCAGTACTTC. It translates to CASSSWTSGRSEQYF. The rearrangement uses TRBV5-1 and TRBJ2-7, with 13 bases fitting TRBD2. Germline CDR1 and CDR2: SGHRS and YFSETQ. The CDR3 extends over 15 amino acids. Germline trimming cut 3 bases from V and 6 bases from J; bases unmatched to any gene: 6.

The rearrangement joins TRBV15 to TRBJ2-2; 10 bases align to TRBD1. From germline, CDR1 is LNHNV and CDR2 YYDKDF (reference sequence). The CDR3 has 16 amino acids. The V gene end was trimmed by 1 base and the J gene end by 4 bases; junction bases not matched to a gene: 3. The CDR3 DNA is TGTGCCACCAGCAGAGGCGACAGGGGGCCCACCGGGGAGCTGTTTTTT. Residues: CATSRGDRGPTGELFF.

CDR3 sequence reads: CASSPQGNVAGSTDTQYF. The CDR3 coding sequence is TGTGCCAGCTCGCCCCAGGGTAATGTGGCAGGGAGCACAGATACGCAGTATTTT. The chain has TRBV18 and TRBJ2-3, with a tentative D call TRBD1 (5 bases). The CDR3 runs to 18 residues. Looked up from germline, CDR1 is KGHSH and CDR2 is LQKENI. Deletions cut 6 bases from V and 0 bases from J, with 22 bases between. Full variable domain (outside the CDR3, taken from reference TRBV18 and TRBJ2-3): NAGVMQNPRHLVRRRGQEARLRCSPMKGHSHVYWYRQLPEEGLKFMVYLQKENIIDESGMPKERFSAEFPKEGPSILRIQQVVRGDSAAYFCASSPQGNVAGSTDTQYFGPGTRLTVL.

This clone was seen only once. CDR3 residues: CASIPGTGNTEAFF. The CDR3, as DNA: TGTGCCAGCATACCTGGGACAGGGAACACTGAAGCTTTCTTT. The genes are TRBV7-3 and TRBJ1-1, with 8 bases matching TRBD1. Germline loops: CDR1 SGHTA, CDR2 FQGTGA. Trimming took 7 bases from V and 1 from J; bases not matched to a gene: 5. There are 14 residues in the CDR3.

The CDR3 spells CATRAHLEGARDYSNQPQHF. CDR3 bases: TGTGCCACCCGGGCTCATTTAGAGGGGGCGAGGGATTATAGCAATCAGCCCCAGCATTTT. V gene TRBV24-1 combines with J gene TRBJ1-5; TRBD1 agrees at 7 bases. Germline-derived CDR1 and CDR2 are KGHDR and SFDVKD. This CDR3 spans 20 amino acids. Unmatched junction bases numbered 22, after V lost 9 bases and J lost 0 bases.